What follows are 24 T cell receptor beta chains derived from one specimen sequenced in a study of blood T cell repertoires in COVID-19. Sequencing used immunoSEQ multiplex PCR; TCRdb keeps in-frame clones, though not all of them. The sample comprises under 200,000 clones, roughly four fifths of which are singletons, and under 7.5% rests with the top ten. The sequenced material came from peripheral blood. All receptors derive from a woman between 40 and 55 years old with acute or convalescent COVID-19.

The rearrangement joins TRBV30 to TRBJ1-4; 7 bases fit TRBD1. Germline CDR1 and CDR2: GTSNPN and SVGIG (reference sequence). The V segment lost 0 bases and the J segment 4 bases; nucleotides outside the gene matches: 8. This CDR3 is built from 16 residues. CDR3 nucleotide sequence: TGTGCCTGGAGTGTACAACAGGGGCCGCTTAATGAAAAACTGTTTTTT. As protein: CAWSVQQGPLNEKLFF. The full variable domain, with the rest looked up from reference TRBV30 and TRBJ1-4, is SQTIHQWPATLVQPVGSPLSLECTVEGTSNPNLYWYRQAAGRGLQLLFYSVGIGQISSEVPQNLSASRPQDRQFILSSKKLLLSDSGFYLCAWSVQQGPLNEKLFFGSGTQLSVL.

The genes are TRBV4-1 and TRBJ2-5; D is perhaps TRBD2 (6 bases). In germline, CDR1 is MGHRA, CDR2 YSYEKL. The CDR3 loop spans 16 amino acids. V dropped 0 bases and J dropped 5 bases, with 16 bases sitting between them. CDR3 bases: TGCGCCAGCAGCCAAGACCTTAGCGGTTTGGGCGAGACCCAGTACTTC. Translation gives CASSQDLSGLGETQYF.

This clone has a handful of counts. V is TRBV6-1 and J is TRBJ2-3, with a weak D call TRBD2 (6 bases). This CDR3 is built from 15 residues. Germline V gives CDR1 MNHNS, CDR2 SASEGT. Trimming removed 1 base from V and 4 bases from J, with 12 bases in between. CDR3 region: CASSEETGAADTQYF. CDR3 bases: TGTGCCAGCAGTGAAGAGACGGGAGCGGCAGATACGCAGTATTTT.

J is TRBJ1-4 and V is TRBV2, with D possibly TRBD1 on 5 matching bases. The V gene's germline CDR1 is SNHLY and CDR2 FYNNEI. The CDR3 runs to 15 residues. With 6 bases removed from V and 7 bases from J, the gap between germline ends came to 18 bases. CDR3 coding DNA: TGTGCCAGCAGCCGACAGTCTCTGAACGGTGAAAAACTGTTTTTT. Its protein is CASSRQSLNGEKLFF.

In this sample, this clone turned up a few times. The V and J genes are TRBV10-3 and TRBJ2-5; a possible D gene is TRBD1 (5 bases). Germline loops: CDR1 ENHRY, CDR2 SYGVKD. Deletions cut 8 bases from V and 3 bases from J, with 13 bases between. The CDR3 has 13 amino acids. This chain's CDR3 is CAIGARGEETQYF. The CDR3 coding sequence is TGTGCCATCGGGGCCCGAGGAGAAGAGACCCAGTACTTC.

The CDR3 DNA reads as TGTGCCAGCAGCTTAATGAGCCCCGGAACGGGGGCCTACGAGCAGTACTTC. Amino acids: CASSLMSPGTGAYEQYF. The chain links TRBV11-2 to TRBJ2-7; weak D call: TRBD2 (6 bases). The CDR3 loop spans 17 amino acids. V lost 2 bases to trimming and J lost 2 bases, with 19 bases between them. The germline CDR1 and CDR2 sequences are SGHAT and FQNNGV.

V and J are TRBV27 and TRBJ1-6; D is possibly TRBD1 (5 bases). Trimming stripped 4 bases from V and 8 bases from J, with 12 bases between. Germline V gene sequence: CDR1 MNHEY, CDR2 SMNVEV (reference sequence). CDR3 size: 14 residues. The CDR3 coding sequence is TGTGCCAGCAGTTGGGCGGGAGGGGATTCACCCCTCCACTTT. Amino acid sequence: CASSWAGGDSPLHF.

The chain carries TRBV6-5 and TRBJ2-4, with TRBD2 matching 8 bases. Germline V gene data show CDR1 as MNHEY and CDR2 as SVGAGI. CDR3 length: 14 amino acids. The V and J ends lost 6 bases and 6 bases, in that order; junction bases with no gene match: 7. The DNA for the CDR3 is TGTGCCAGCAGGACCGGGAGGGCCGGAAACATTCAGTACTTC. This translates into CASRTGRAGNIQYF.

The V and J genes are TRBV6-5 and TRBJ1-3, with TRBD1 as a possible D gene (6 bases). V was cut by 8 bases and J by 4 bases, with 12 bases left in between. This CDR3 has 13 amino acids. Germline assignment: CDR1 MNHEY and CDR2 SVGAGI. The CDR3 nucleotides read TGTGCCAGCTACAGAACAGGGGGAAACACCATATATTTT. Its translation: CASYRTGGNTIYF.

The V gene is TRBV7-3, the J gene TRBJ2-3, with 10 bases matching TRBD2. With V trimmed by 3 bases and J by 3 bases, 3 bases remained unmatched. From germline, CDR1 is SGHTA and CDR2 FQGTGA. This CDR3 is built from 15 residues. CDR3 amino acids: CASSFIAGGTDTQYF. The CDR3 DNA follows: TGTGCCAGCAGCTTCATAGCGGGGGGAACAGATACGCAGTATTTT.

This clone came up once. The chain uses TRBV29-1 and TRBJ1-1; 10 bases match TRBD1. CDR1 and CDR2 from the germline V gene are SQVTM and ANQGSEA. The CDR3 is 12 amino acids. The V gene end was trimmed by 4 bases and the J gene end by 10 bases; junction bases not matched to a gene: 6. The CDR3 DNA is TGCAGCGTTGGAAGACAGGGGGCGGGAGCTTTCTTT. It codes for CSVGRQGAGAFF. Drawing the rest from reference TRBV29-1 and TRBJ1-1, the complete variable domain is SAVISQKPSRDICQRGTSLTIQCQVDSQVTMMFWYRQQPGQSLTLIATANQGSEATYESGFVIDKFPISRPNLTFSTLTVSNMSPEDSSIYLCSVGRQGAGAFFGQGTRLTVV.

This chain joins TRBV5-1 and TRBJ2-2; no clear D. V was cut by 0 bases and J by 0 bases, with 6 bases left in between. The CDR3 is made up of 15 amino acids. Germline CDR1 reads SGHRS; CDR2 reads YFSETQ. CDR3 DNA sequence: TGCGCCAGCAGCTTGGCGGGTCCGAACACCGGGGAGCTGTTTTTT. It encodes CASSLAGPNTGELFF. The variable domain in full, with the rest retrieved from reference TRBV5-1 and TRBJ2-2, is KAGVTQTPRYLIKTRGQQVTLSCSPISGHRSVSWYQQTPGQGLQFLFEYFSETQRNKGNFPGRFSGRQFSNSRSEMNVSTLELGDSALYLCASSLAGPNTGELFFGEGSRLTVL.

V and J are TRBV27 and TRBJ1-6; 9 bases fit TRBD1. CDR1 is MNHEY, CDR2 SMNVEV, per germline (reference sequence). V was pared by 4 bases and J by 3 bases, with 4 bases of the junction left unmatched. This CDR3 spans 16 amino acids. As DNA, the CDR3 is TGTGCCAGCAGTTACAGGGGGCCCAACTATAATTCACCCCTCCACTTT. This codes for CASSYRGPNYNSPLHF.

The chain combines TRBV13 with TRBJ2-7; weak D call: TRBD2 (5 bases). The V gene's germline CDR1 is PRHDT and CDR2 FYEKMQ (reference sequence). V gave up 3 bases and J gave up 0 bases, with 15 bases separating them. The CDR3 length is 16 residues. CDR3 sequence reads: CASSFGSERSSYEQYF. The CDR3 DNA follows: TGTGCCAGCAGCTTCGGTTCGGAGCGGAGCTCCTACGAGCAGTACTTC.

CDR3 in DNA: TGCGCCAGCAGCCCGGGACTAGCGGGGCTCAATGAGCAGTTCTTC. This gives the protein CASSPGLAGLNEQFF. The chain couples TRBV4-1 to TRBJ2-1, with TRBD2 matching 13 bases. The CDR3 extends over 15 amino acids. Germline CDR1 and CDR2: MGHRA and YSYEKL. With 4 bases clipped from V and 6 bases from J, the junction kept 3 bases outside the gene matches.

The V gene is TRBV11-2, the J gene TRBJ2-7; D is unresolved. The CDR3 covers 14 residues. Germline V gives CDR1 SGHAT, CDR2 FQNNGV. Trimming removed 0 bases at V and 2 bases at J, with 8 bases between. The CDR3 region has the DNA TGTGCCAGCAGCTTAGAGTGGCGGACCTACGAGCAGTACTTC. This sequence encodes CASSLEWRTYEQYF.

This clone was recorded once. The V and J genes are TRBV30 and TRBJ1-5; 9 positions agree with TRBD1. V shed 2 bases, J shed 4 bases, and the junction held 3 bases outside the gene matches. CDR1 GTSNPN and CDR2 SVGIG come from the germline V gene (reference sequence). This CDR3 is built from 14 residues. CDR3 loop: CAWSRGQGNQPQHF. As DNA, the CDR3 is TGTGCCTGGAGTAGGGGACAGGGAAATCAGCCCCAGCATTTT.

The gene calls are TRBV6-5 and TRBJ2-1, with 13 bases lining up with TRBD2. Germline trimming cut 4 bases from V and 6 bases from J; bases unmatched to any gene: 3. The germline V gene encodes CDR1 MNHEY and CDR2 SVGAGI. The CDR3 is 15 residues long. The CDR3 DNA sequence: TGTGCCAGCAGTTCGACTAGCGGGGGGTTCAATGAGCAGTTCTTC. Translated: CASSSTSGGFNEQFF.

V usage is TRBV30 and J usage is TRBJ2-1; perhaps TRBD2 as D (6 bases). The CDR3 is 16 residues long. Germline CDR1 reads GTSNPN; CDR2 reads SVGIG (reference sequence). Trimming took 0 bases from V and 2 from J, leaving 14 bases between them. CDR3 loop: CAWSVLYGGTYNEQFF. In nucleotides, the CDR3 is TGTGCCTGGAGTGTACTGTACGGCGGGACCTACAATGAGCAGTTCTTC.

The rearrangement joins TRBV10-3 to TRBJ2-2; D unclear. V was trimmed by 4 bases and J by 4 bases, leaving 10 bases between them. The length of the CDR3 is 14 residues. CDR1 and CDR2 (germline): ENHRY, SYGVKD. CDR3 DNA: TGTGCCATCAGTGGTTGGTCAGTCACCGGGGAGCTGTTTTTT. This encodes CAISGWSVTGELFF.

The CDR3: CASELFTDTQYF. DNA for the CDR3: TGTGCCAGCGAGCTTTTCACAGATACGCAGTATTTT. The V and J genes are TRBV2 and TRBJ2-3, with no clear D. CDR1 and CDR2 from the germline V gene are SNHLY and FYNNEI. V shed 8 bases and J shed 2 bases, with 8 bases lying between them. This CDR3 has 12 residues.

The rearrangement links TRBV5-5 to TRBJ2-1, with TRBD1 matching over 7 bases. CDR1 is SGHKS and CDR2 is YYEKEE in the germline V gene (reference sequence). This CDR3 is 15 amino acids long. The V segment lost 4 bases and the J segment 1 base; nucleotides outside the gene matches: 5. This chain's CDR3 is CASSPGQASYNEQFF. In nucleotides, the CDR3 is TGTGCCAGCAGCCCCGGACAGGCGTCCTACAATGAGCAGTTCTTC.

This chain connects TRBV28 to TRBJ2-7, with 10 bases that match TRBD1. Germline CDR1 reads MDHEN; CDR2 reads SYDVKM. CDR3 size: 15 residues. Unmatched junction bases numbered 6, after V lost 4 bases and J lost 3 bases. CDR3 residues: CASSSWTGGSYEQYF. For the CDR3, the DNA is TGTGCCAGCAGTTCATGGACAGGGGGTAGCTACGAGCAGTACTTC. The variable domain in full, completed from reference TRBV28 and TRBJ2-7, reads DVKVTQSSRYLVKRTGEKVFLECVQDMDHENMFWYRQDPGLGLRLIYFSYDVKMKEKGDIPEGYSVSREKKERFSLILESASTNQTSMYLCASSSWTGGSYEQYFGPGTRLTVT.

V usage is TRBV6-1 and J usage is TRBJ1-5; D call uncertain. V lost 3 bases and J lost 3, with 12 bases in between. The germline V gene encodes CDR1 MNHNS and CDR2 SASEGT. The CDR3 is made up of 15 amino acids. CDR3 loop: CASSDRNSFNQPQHF. CDR3 DNA sequence: TGTGCCAGCAGTGACCGAAACTCCTTCAATCAGCCCCAGCATTTT.